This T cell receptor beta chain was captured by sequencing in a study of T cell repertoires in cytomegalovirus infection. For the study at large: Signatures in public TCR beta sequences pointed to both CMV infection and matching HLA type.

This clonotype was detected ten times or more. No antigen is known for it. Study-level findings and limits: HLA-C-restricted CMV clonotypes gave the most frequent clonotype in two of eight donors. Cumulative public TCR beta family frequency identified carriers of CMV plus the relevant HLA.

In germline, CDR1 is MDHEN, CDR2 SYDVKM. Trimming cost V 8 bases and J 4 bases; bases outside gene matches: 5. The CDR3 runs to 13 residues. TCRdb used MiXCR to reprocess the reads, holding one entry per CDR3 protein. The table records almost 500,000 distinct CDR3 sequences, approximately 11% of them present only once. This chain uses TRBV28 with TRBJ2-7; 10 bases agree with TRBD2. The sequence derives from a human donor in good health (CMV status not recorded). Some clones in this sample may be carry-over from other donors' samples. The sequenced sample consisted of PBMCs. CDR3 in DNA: TGTGCCAGCCGGGGAGCGGGAGGGTACGAGCAGTACTTC. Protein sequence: CASRGAGGYEQYF.